This T cell receptor (beta chain) was sequenced in a study of blood T cells in healthy people across ages. Overall study: There was about one barcoded beta molecule captured by template switching per two T cells. General study findings and limits: Donor CMV infection status was unknown, possibly confounding age-related changes in expanded clonotypes. Higher diversity and more naive CD4+ cells were features of long-lived donors, compared to aged donors.

Sample-barcoded 5' priming and a J-beta primer mix drove a second PCR of about 6 to 12 cycles. Sequencing yielded, for each sample, at least 3 million paired-end reads carrying CDR3. TCRdb redid the calling of the 5' RACE reads with MiXCR, one entry per CDR3 protein. This table has 1.2 million to 1.5 million distinct CDR3 sequences, around 59% appearing once. To note about this clonotype: Antigen unknown.

CDR1 is SQVTM and CDR2 is ANQGSEA in the germline V gene. This CDR3 contains 10 residues. The sequence was obtained from a man aged 18-30 years in good health. The chain carries TRBV29-1 and TRBJ2-1; D unresolved. With the DNA end fitting TRBJ2-7 better, the J assignment may be wrong. Sequencing used blood. The CDR3 DNA sequence: TGCAGCGTGGAGTACAATGAGCAGTACTTC. Its translation: CSVEYNEQYF.